This T cell receptor (beta chain) stems from a study of blood T cell repertoires in COVID-19. Original handling: Estimation of nucleated cell counts was performed using reference gene primer amplification. The repertoire was sequenced with immunoSEQ multiplex PCR; TCRdb's copy has only in-frame clones and lacks some. V, J and clone size are taken as reported in that table, and D and trimming were inferred from the DNA itself. The profile shows about 190,000 clones, more than 85% of them singletons. The CDR3 is 14 residues long. The junction had 7 bases not matched to a gene; V was cut back by 6 bases and J by 6 bases. Germline assignment: CDR1 MDHEN and CDR2 SYDVKM.

Specimen: peripheral blood. This chain connects TRBV28 to TRBJ1-5, with 8 positions matching TRBD1. The source is a young man with acute or convalescent COVID-19. The CDR3 DNA sequence: TGTGCCAGCAGCACAGGGGGAAGCGGTCAGCCCCAGCATTTT. It codes for CASSTGGSGQPQHF.